This T cell receptor (beta chain) emerged from a study of T-cell memory formation after mild COVID-19. Broader study findings: Detection of some responders pre-infection suggested pre-existing cross-reactive memory T cells participated.

On this clonotype: Its antigen is not identified.

Employing constant-segment primers, 5'RACE generated TCR alpha and TCR beta cDNA libraries bearing sample barcodes and UMIs. Each CDR3 protein gets one entry after TCRdb re-called the 5' RACE reads with MiXCR. The repertoire consists of 170,000 or so distinct CDR3 sequences, with 20% to 25% occurring once and the leading ten covering under 25%. From germline, CDR1 is SGDLS and CDR2 YYNGEE. V was cut by 4 bases and J by 5 bases, with 22 bases left in between. The CDR3 length is 17 residues. J is TRBJ2-1 and V is TRBV9; a weak D match, TRBD2 (6 bases). This receptor was obtained from an adult woman who had mild COVID-19 (a few samples of this study predate the infection). Cell type and time point are not known. Sequencing used PBMCs or a T cell subset sorted from them (not recorded which). The CDR3 coding sequence is TGTGCCAGCAGCCCCCTCGGCGGGACTTTTGTGAACAATGAGCAGTTCTTC. It specifies CASSPLGGTFVNNEQFF.